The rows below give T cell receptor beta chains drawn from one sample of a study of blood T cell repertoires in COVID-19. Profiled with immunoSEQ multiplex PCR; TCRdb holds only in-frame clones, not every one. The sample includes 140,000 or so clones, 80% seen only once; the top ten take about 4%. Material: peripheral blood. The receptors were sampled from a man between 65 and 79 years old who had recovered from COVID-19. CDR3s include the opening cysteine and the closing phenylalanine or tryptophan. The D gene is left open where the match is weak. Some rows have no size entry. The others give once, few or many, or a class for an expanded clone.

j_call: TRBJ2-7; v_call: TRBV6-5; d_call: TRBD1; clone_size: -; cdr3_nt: TGTGCCAGCTTTGGGGAGACGGGACAGTACGTCGAGCAGTACTTC; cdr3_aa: CASFGETGQYVEQYF
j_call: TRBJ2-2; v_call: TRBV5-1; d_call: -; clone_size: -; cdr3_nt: TGCGCCAGCACTCCAGGGGATCGGGACACCGGGGAGCTGTTTTTT; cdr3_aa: CASTPGDRDTGELFF
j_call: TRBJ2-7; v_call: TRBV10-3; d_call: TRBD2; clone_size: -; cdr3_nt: TGTGCCATCAGTGAGCCTAGCGGGAGATCCTACGAGCAGTACTTC; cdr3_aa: CAISEPSGRSYEQYF
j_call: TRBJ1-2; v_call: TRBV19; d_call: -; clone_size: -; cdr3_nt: TGTGCCAGTAGTGAATCGAAGGGAGTTAACTATGGCTACACCTTC; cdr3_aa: CASSESKGVNYGYTF
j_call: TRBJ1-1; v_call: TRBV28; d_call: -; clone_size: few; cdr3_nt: TGTGCCAGCAGCCCCCCTTGGGCAACGTCAACTGCTTTCTTT; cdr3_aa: CASSPPWATSTAFF
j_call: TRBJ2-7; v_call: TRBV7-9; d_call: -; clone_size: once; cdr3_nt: TGTGCCAGCAGCTCCACGGGGGATTACGAGCAGTACTTC; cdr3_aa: CASSSTGDYEQYF
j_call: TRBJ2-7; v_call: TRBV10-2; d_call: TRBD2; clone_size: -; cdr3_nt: TGCGCCAGCAGTGAGTCGACTAGCGGATCATACGAGCAGTACTTC; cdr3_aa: CASSESTSGSYEQYF
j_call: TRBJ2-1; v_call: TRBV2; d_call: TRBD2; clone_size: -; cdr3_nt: TGTGCCAGCGAGGGACTAGCGGGAGACAATGAGCAGTTCTTC; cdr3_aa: CASEGLAGDNEQFF
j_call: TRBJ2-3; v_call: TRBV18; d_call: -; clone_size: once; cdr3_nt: TGTGCCAGCTCACCACGAGAAGCACTGGATACGCAGTATTTT; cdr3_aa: CASSPREALDTQYF
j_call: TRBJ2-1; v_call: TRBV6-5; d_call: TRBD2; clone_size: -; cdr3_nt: TGTGCCAGCAGTTACCGGGAGGGGATTGAGCAGTTCTTC; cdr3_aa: CASSYREGIEQFF
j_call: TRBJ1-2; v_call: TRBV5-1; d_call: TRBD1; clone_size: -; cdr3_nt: TGCGCCAGCAGCCCGGGGACAGGGAATCGTGGCTACACCTTC; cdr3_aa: CASSPGTGNRGYTF
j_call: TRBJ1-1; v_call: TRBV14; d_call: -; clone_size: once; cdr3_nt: TGTGCCAGCAGCCAAGTTCCAGGGTCTGAAGCTTTCTTT; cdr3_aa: CASSQVPGSEAFF
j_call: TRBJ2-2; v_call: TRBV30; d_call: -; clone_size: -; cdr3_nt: TGTGCCTGGAGTGGCCAGATGGTTAACACCGGGGAGCTGTTTTTT; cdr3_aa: CAWSGQMVNTGELFF
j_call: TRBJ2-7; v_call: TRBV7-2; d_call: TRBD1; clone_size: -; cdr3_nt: TGTGCCAGCTCTCCCCTCGGACAGGGCTCCTACGAGCAGTACTTC; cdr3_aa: CASSPLGQGSYEQYF
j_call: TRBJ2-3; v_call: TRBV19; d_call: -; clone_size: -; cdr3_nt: TGTGCCACCGCGGACAGCTTCTACACAGATACGCAGTATTTT; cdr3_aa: CATADSFYTDTQYF
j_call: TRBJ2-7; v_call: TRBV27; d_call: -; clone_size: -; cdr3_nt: TGTGCCAGCAGGCTCGGGGACTCGAGCTCCTACGAGCAGTACTTC; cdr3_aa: CASRLGDSSSYEQYF
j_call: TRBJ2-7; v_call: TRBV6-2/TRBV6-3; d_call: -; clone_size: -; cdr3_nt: TGTGCCAGCAGTTACGGTACTAGAAACTACGAGCAGTACTTC; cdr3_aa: CASSYGTRNYEQYF
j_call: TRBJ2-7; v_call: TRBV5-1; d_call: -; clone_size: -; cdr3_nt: TGCGCCAGCAGCTTGGCGGCGGGATCCATCTACGAGCAGTACTTC; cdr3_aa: CASSLAAGSIYEQYF
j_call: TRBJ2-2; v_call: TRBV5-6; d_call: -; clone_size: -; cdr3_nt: TGTGCCAGCAGCCCCCTTGACACCGGGGAGCTGTTTTTT; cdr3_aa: CASSPLDTGELFF
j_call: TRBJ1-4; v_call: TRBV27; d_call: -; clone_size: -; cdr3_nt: TGTGCCAGCAGTTCTCTCTACTCCCGAGGTGAAAAACTGTTTTTT; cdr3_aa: CASSSLYSRGEKLFF
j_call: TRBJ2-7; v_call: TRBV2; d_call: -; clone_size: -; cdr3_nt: TGTGCCAGCAGCCGGGACACAGCCTACGAGCAGTACTTC; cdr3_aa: CASSRDTAYEQYF
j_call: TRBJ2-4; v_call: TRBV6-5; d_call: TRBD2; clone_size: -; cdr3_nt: TGTGCCAGCAGTTATAGCGGACTAGCGGGAAAAAACATTCAGTACTTC; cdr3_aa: CASSYSGLAGKNIQYF
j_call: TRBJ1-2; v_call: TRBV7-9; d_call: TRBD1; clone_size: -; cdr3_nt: TGTGCCAGCAGCTTGAGGACAGGGCTGGATGGCTACACCTTC; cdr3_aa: CASSLRTGLDGYTF
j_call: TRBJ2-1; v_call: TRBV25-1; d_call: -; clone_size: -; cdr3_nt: TGTGCCAGCAGTCGATCGAGCGATTCCTACAATGAGCAGTTCTTC; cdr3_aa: CASSRSSDSYNEQFF
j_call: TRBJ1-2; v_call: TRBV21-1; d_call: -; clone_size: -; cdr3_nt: TGTGCCAGCAGGGAAAGGGGGATTGTCCACACCCCCCGGTCTATCTATGGCTACACCTTC; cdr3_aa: CASRERGIVHTPRSIYGYTF
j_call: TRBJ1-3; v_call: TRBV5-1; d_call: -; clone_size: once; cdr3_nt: TGCGCCACCCAGGAAGCCCCTGGAAACACCATATATTTT; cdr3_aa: CATQEAPGNTIYF
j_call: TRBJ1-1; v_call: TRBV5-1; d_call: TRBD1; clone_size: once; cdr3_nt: TGCGCCAGCAGCTTAGGGACAGTGAACACTGAAGCTTTCTTT; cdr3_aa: CASSLGTVNTEAFF
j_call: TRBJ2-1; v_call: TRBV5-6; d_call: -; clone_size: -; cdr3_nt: TGTGCCAGCAGCCGACAGACTAGGACGGATGAGCAGTTCTTC; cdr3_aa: CASSRQTRTDEQFF
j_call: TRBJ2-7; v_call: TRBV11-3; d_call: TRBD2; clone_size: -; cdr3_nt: TGTGCCAGCAGCTTACAAGCGGGAGGGCCCTACGAGCAGTACTTC; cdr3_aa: CASSLQAGGPYEQYF
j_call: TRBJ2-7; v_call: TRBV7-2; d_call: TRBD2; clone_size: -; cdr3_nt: TGTGCCAGCAGCTTCGCGGGAGGGGGTTTCTACGAGCAGTACTTC; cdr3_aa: CASSFAGGGFYEQYF
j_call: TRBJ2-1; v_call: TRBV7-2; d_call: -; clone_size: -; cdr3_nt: TGTGCCAGCAGTCCCGGGGGATACAATGAGCAGTTCTTC; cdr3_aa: CASSPGGYNEQFF
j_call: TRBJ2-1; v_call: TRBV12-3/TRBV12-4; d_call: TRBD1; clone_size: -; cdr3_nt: TGTGCCAGTTGGACAGGGTTTTACAATGAGCAGTTCTTC; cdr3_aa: CASWTGFYNEQFF
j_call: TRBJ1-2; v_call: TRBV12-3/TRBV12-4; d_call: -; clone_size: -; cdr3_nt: TGTGCCAGCAGTTTCTCAAGCTACTATGGCTACACCTTC; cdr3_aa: CASSFSSYYGYTF
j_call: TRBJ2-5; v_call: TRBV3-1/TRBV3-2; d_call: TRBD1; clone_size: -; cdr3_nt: TGTGCCAGCACGACAGGGGGCTTGGAGACCCAGTACTTC; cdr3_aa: CASTTGGLETQYF
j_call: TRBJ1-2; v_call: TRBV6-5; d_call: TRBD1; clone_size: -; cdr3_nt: TGTGCCAGCAGTTACGGGGACAGGGTGTTTGGCTACACCTTC; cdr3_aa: CASSYGDRVFGYTF
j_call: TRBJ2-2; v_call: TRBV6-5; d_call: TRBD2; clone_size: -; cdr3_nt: TGTGCCAGCAGTTACTTTAGCGGGAGGACCGGGGAGCTGTTTTTT; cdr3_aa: CASSYFSGRTGELFF
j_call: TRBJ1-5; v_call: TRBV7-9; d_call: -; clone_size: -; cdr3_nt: TGTGCCAGCAGCTTAGGGGCAAGCAATCAGCCCCAGCATTTT; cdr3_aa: CASSLGASNQPQHF
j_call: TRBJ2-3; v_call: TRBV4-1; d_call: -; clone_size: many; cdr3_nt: TGCGCCAGCAGCCAACCATCCTTTGGGGCGGCCGGTAGCACAGATACGCAGTATTTT; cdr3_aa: CASSQPSFGAAGSTDTQYF
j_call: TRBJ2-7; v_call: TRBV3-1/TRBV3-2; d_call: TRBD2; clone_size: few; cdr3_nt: TGTGCCAGCAGCCAGAGCCCTAGACTAGCGGGACAGTTCGAGCAGTACTTC; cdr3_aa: CASSQSPRLAGQFEQYF